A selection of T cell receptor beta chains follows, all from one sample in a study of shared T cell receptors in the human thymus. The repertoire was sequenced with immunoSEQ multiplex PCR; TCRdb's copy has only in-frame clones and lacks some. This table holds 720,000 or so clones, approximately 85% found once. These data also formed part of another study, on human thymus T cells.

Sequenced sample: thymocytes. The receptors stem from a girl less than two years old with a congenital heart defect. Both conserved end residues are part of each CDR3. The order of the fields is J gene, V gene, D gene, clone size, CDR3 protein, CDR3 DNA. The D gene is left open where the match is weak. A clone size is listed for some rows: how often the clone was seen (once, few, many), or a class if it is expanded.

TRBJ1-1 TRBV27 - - CASSLKYSTEAFF TGTGCCAGCAGTTTAAAATATAGCACTGAAGCTTTCTTT
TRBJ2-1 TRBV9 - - CASSSSSYNEQFF TGTGCCAGCAGCTCGAGCTCCTACAATGAGCAGTTCTTC
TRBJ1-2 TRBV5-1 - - CASSLDETDRSKRGYGYTF TGCGCCAGCAGCTTGGACGAAACGGACAGATCAAAACGCGGCTATGGCTACACCTTC
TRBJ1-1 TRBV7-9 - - CASSPQTGTLTEAFF TGTGCCAGCAGCCCCCAGACCGGGACACTCACTGAAGCTTTCTTT
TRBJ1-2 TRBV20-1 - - CSASRFYGYTF TGCAGTGCCAGCAGGTTCTATGGCTACACCTTC
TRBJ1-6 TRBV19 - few CASSIDSDRSSYNSPLHF TGTGCCAGTAGTATAGACTCCGACAGGAGCTCCTATAATTCACCCCTCCACTTT
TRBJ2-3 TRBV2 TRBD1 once CASSEYDRGNTQYF TGTGCCAGCAGTGAATACGACAGGGGAAATACGCAGTATTTT
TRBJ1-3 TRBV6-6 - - CASSPLGGAGNTIYF TGTGCCAGCAGTCCCCTCGGCGGCGCTGGAAACACCATATATTTT
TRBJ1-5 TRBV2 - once CASSVLPGIYSNQPQHF TGTGCCAGCAGTGTCCTCCCAGGGATTTATAGCAATCAGCCCCAGCATTTT
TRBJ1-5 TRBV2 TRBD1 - CASSTGKRQGLLITVGIPHQPQHF TGTGCCAGCAGTACGGGAAAAAGACAGGGGCTTTTAATTACCGTTGGGATCCCCCATCAGCCCCAGCATTTT
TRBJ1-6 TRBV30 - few CACLPDRSTRYDHNSPLHF TGTGCCTGCCTTCCAGACAGGTCCACCCGGTATGATCATAATTCCCCCCTCCACTTT
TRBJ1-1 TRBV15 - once CATSRDHAAGIMRTTEAFF TGTGCCACCAGCAGAGATCACGCGGCAGGGATTATGCGGACCACTGAAGCTTTCTTT
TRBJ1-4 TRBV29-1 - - CSVRTGGWDATNEKLFF TGCAGCGTTCGCACCGGAGGGTGGGACGCAACTAATGAAAAACTGTTTTTT
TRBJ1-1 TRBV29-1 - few CSLGRGGDEAFF TGCAGCCTCGGCCGAGGAGGGGATGAAGCTTTCTTT
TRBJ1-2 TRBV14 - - CASSQRIFNYGYTF TGTGCCAGCAGCCAGAGAATTTTCAACTATGGCTACACCTTC
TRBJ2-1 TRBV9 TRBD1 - CASSVGETRDRGPGEQFF TGTGCCAGCAGCGTCGGAGAGACCCGGGACAGGGGGCCTGGTGAGCAGTTCTTC
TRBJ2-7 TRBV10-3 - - CAISAGRGEQYF TGTGCCATCAGTGCTGGGCGCGGGGAGCAGTACTTC
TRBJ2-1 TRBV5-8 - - CASSCYMDYYNEQFF TGTGCCAGCAGCTGCTATATGGACTACTACAATGAGCAGTTCTTC
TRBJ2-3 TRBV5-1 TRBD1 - CASSLGTGPLIYTDTQYF TGCGCCAGCAGCTTGGGGACAGGGCCTCTCATCTACACAGATACGCAGTATTTT
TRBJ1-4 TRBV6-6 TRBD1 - CATQQGIVGYNEKLFF TGTGCCACTCAACAGGGGATAGTGGGGTATAATGAAAAACTGTTTTTT
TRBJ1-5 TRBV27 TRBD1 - CDTTGTPFNQPQHF TGTGACACGACAGGGACGCCTTTTAATCAGCCCCAGCATTTT
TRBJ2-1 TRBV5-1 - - CASIGSYNEQFF TGCGCCAGTATCGGGTCTTACAATGAGCAGTTCTTC
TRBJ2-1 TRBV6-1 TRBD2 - CASIGGGIYNEQFF TGTGCCAGCATCGGCGGGGGGATCTACAATGAGCAGTTCTTC
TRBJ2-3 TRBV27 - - CASSRTGVVTDTQYF TGTGCCAGCAGTCGGACCGGGGTAGTTACAGATACGCAGTATTTT
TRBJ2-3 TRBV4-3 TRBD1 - CASSQEAMLGQTITDTQYF TGCGCCAGCAGCCAAGAAGCTATGCTGGGACAGACGATCACAGATACGCAGTATTTT
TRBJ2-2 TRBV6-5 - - CASTNPRLVSGELFF TGTGCCAGCACCAACCCCCGACTAGTCTCCGGGGAGCTGTTTTTT
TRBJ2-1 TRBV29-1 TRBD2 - CSDRLAGGEQFF TGCAGCGACAGACTAGCGGGGGGAGAGCAGTTCTTC
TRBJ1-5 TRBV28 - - CASSRFPDSDLNQPQHF TGTGCCAGCAGCCGCTTCCCCGACAGTGACCTAAATCAGCCCCAGCATTTT
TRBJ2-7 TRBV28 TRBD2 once CASSLKGRGEAYEQYF TGTGCCAGCAGTTTAAAGGGGCGGGGGGAGGCCTACGAGCAGTACTTC
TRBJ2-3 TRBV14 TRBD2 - CASSQAKTSGGDTDTQYF TGTGCCAGCAGCCAGGCAAAGACTAGCGGGGGGGATACAGATACGCAGTATTTT
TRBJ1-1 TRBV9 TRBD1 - CASSVPGGTEAFF TGTGCCAGCAGCGTACCAGGGGGAACTGAAGCTTTCTTT
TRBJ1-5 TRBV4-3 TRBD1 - CASSQDRQGKVQQPQHF TGCGCCAGCAGCCAAGATAGACAGGGGAAGGTTCAGCAGCCCCAGCATTTT
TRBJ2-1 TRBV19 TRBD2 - CASSISPKLAGGPNNEQFF TGTGCCAGTAGTATCAGCCCTAAACTAGCGGGGGGGCCAAACAATGAGCAGTTCTTC
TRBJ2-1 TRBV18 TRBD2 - CASSPGKRGPYNEQFF TGTGCCAGCTCACCAGGGAAGCGGGGGCCTTACAATGAGCAGTTCTTC
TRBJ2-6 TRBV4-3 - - CASSQAPQVTGANVLTF TGCGCCAGCAGCCAAGCCCCACAGGTTACTGGGGCCAACGTCCTGACTTTC
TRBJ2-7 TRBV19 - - CASSTTGGPSYEQYF TGTGCCAGTAGTACCACTGGCGGTCCCTCCTACGAGCAGTACTTC
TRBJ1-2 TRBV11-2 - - CASSHAGRALKKVSTF TGTGCCAGCAGCCACGCTGGGAGGGCGCTTAAGAAGGTCAGCACCTTC
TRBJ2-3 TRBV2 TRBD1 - CASLPGQGTDTQYF TGTGCCAGTTTACCGGGACAGGGCACAGATACGCAGTATTTT
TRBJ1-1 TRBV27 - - CASSFSTGNTEAFF TGTGCCAGCAGTTTTTCGACAGGGAACACTGAAGCTTTCTTT
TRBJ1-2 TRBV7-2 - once CASSLAQTENYGYTF TGTGCCAGCAGCTTAGCTCAGACAGAAAACTATGGCTACACCTTC
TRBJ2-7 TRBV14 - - CASNWTPDGEQYF TGTGCCAGCAACTGGACTCCAGATGGTGAGCAGTACTTC
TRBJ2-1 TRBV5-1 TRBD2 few CASTLLGLAGNEQFF TGCGCCAGTACCTTACTAGGACTAGCGGGGAATGAGCAGTTCTTC
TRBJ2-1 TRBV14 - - CASSPYGIDGYNEQFF TGTGCCAGCAGCCCGTACGGGATTGACGGGTACAATGAGCAGTTCTTC
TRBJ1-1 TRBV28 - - CASSPDKNTEAFF TGTGCCAGCAGTCCCGACAAGAACACTGAAGCTTTCTTT
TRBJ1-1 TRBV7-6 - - CASSFQSGRGNTEAFF TGTGCCAGCAGCTTTCAGTCCGGCAGGGGGAACACTGAAGCTTTCTTT
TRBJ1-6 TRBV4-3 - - CASSRIKKISGGAINSPLHF TGCGCCAGCAGCCGGATAAAAAAAATCTCGGGGGGGGCGATCAATTCACCCCTCCACTTT
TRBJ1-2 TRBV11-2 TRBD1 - CASSRPPEQGSYGYTF TGTGCCAGCAGCCGACCCCCCGAACAGGGGAGTTATGGCTACACCTTC
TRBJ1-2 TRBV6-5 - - CASRRLTENYGYTF TGTGCCAGCAGACGACTGACAGAGAACTATGGCTACACCTTC
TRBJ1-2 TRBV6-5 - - CASSYSTGDYGYTF TGTGCCAGCAGTTACTCGACGGGGGACTATGGCTACACCTTC
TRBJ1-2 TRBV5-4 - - CASRSSGGIYGYTF TGTGCCAGCAGGAGTTCGGGGGGCATTTATGGCTACACCTTC
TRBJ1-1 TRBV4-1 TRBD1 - CASSQDRDSRPGAFF TGCGCCAGCAGCCAAGATCGGGACAGCCGCCCCGGAGCTTTCTTT
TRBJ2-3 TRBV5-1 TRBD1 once CASSPRDREDPDTQYF TGCGCCAGCAGCCCGCGGGACAGGGAGGATCCAGATACGCAGTATTTT
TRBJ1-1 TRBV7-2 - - CASSLEGGAFF TGTGCCAGCAGCTTAGAAGGGGGAGCTTTCTTT
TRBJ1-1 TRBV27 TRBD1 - CASSTPDRGPENTEAFF TGTGCCAGCAGTACCCCGGACAGGGGGCCCGAGAACACTGAAGCTTTCTTT
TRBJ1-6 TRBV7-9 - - CASSLGGGDSPLHF TGTGCCAGCAGCTTAGGGGGCGGCGATTCACCCCTCCACTTT
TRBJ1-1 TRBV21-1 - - CASSKGGTGVNTEAFF TGTGCCAGCAGCAAAGGTGGGACAGGGGTGAACACTGAAGCTTTCTTT
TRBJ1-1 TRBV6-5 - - CASRAGHPMNTEAFF TGTGCCAGCAGAGCAGGACACCCGATGAACACTGAAGCTTTCTTT
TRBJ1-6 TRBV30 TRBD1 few CAWRDRDRGLDGSYNSPLHF TGTGCCTGGAGAGACCGGGACAGGGGGCTTGATGGCTCCTATAATTCACCCCTCCACTTT